This T cell receptor beta chain was identified in a study of type 1 and type 2 diabetes patients. The wider study: T cells were magnetically sorted from PBMCs as CD4+ or CD8+ subsets. Findings and limits, study-wide: Type 2 diabetes patients had few highly-expanded CD4+ clones, median one.

Each participant gave 8 to 10 milliliters of peripheral blood. Regarding this clonotype: Its antigen remains unidentified.

PCR was run on genomic DNA. A primer set of 30 forward and 13 reverse primers amplified the CDR3. TCRdb analysed the multiplex PCR reads with MiXCR anew, one entry per CDR3 protein. The data show a few hundred thousand distinct CDR3 sequences, approximately 50% seen once. CDR3 size: 14 residues. V lost 0 bases to trimming and J lost 7 bases, with 11 bases between them. Germline V gene lookup returns CDR1 SGHRS and CDR2 YFSETQ. This clonotype was obtained from a man aged 18 to 30 with type 2 diabetes. The genes are TRBV5-1 and TRBJ1-5; a weak D match, TRBD1 (6 bases). Sequenced sample: peripheral blood mononuclear cells (PBMCs). Written as DNA, the CDR3 is TGCGCCAGCAGCTTGGTAGGGGGGTACCAGCCCCAGCATTTT. Translation gives CASSLVGGYQPQHF.